Ten or more counts support the clone carrying this TCR beta chain. V trimming: 5 bases; J trimming: 5 bases; junction bases outside the gene matches: 5. There are 13 residues in the CDR3. Each CDR3 protein gets one entry after TCRdb re-called the 5' RACE reads with MiXCR. The table includes about 360,000 distinct CDR3 sequences, roughly 14% detected once. The data originate from a study of T-cell memory formation after mild COVID-19. The chain is built from TRBV12-3 or TRBV12-4 and TRBJ2-5; 7 nucleotides align to TRBD2. The clonotype originates from a man between 18 and 29 years old who had mild COVID-19 (a few samples of this study predate the infection). Cell type and time point are not known. Input material: PBMCs or a T cell subset sorted from them (not recorded which). The CDR3 region has the DNA TGTGCCAGCAGTCCGACTAGCTTGGAGACCCAGTACTTC. Encoded protein: CASSPTSLETQYF.